The present TCR beta chain was sequenced within a study of blood T cell repertoires in COVID-19. Libraries were prepared by immunoSEQ multiplex PCR; TCRdb keeps only in-frame clonotypes and omits some of them. The sample lists 150,000 or so clones; approximately 90% were seen once. The clonotype was recovered from a woman aged 40 to 50 with acute or convalescent COVID-19. Sequencing was carried out using peripheral blood.

CDR3 residues: CASSYSDSSGNTIYF. CDR3 coding DNA: TGTGCCAGCAGTTACTCAGACAGCTCTGGAAACACCATATATTTT. This sequence joins TRBV6-5 and TRBJ1-3, with a possible D match to TRBD1 (5 bases). Germline lookup yields CDR1 MNHEY and CDR2 SVGAGI. Between the trimmed V and J ends, which lost 0 bases and 0 bases, there was a span of 6 bases. The CDR3 sequence is 15 residues long.